The entry below gives a single TCR beta chain sequence along with its context. Its antigen remains unknown. CDR3 length: 13 residues. Trimming cost V 3 bases and J 7 bases, with 15 bases left between them. Per germline, CDR1 GTSNPN and CDR2 SVGIG (reference sequence). This sample was taken from a study of untreated major depressive disorder. Study observations and caveats: Private clones made up every subject's top five TRBV05-01 clones. Depressed patients' CD4+ T cells carried increased TRBV05-01 (Vbeta 5.1) usage versus control CD4+ T cells.

Assay: immunoSEQ multiplex PCR; the TCRdb copy retains only in-frame clones and omits some. The data contain under 25,000 clones, under 95% of them singletons. Specimen: CD4+ T cells from PBMCs. This sequence joins TRBV30 and TRBJ1-2; maybe TRBD1 (5 bases). The TCR was taken from a woman aged 35 to 49 with major depressive disorder. CDR3 coding DNA: TGTGCCTGGAGAGGGCAGGGCCAAACTGGCTACACCTTC. Its translation is CAWRGQGQTGYTF.